The clone carrying this TCR beta chain was counted once. Its matching antigen is unknown. V gave up 11 bases and J gave up 3 bases; unmatched junction bases: 4. Germline V CDR1 and CDR2: LNHDA, SQIVND (reference sequence). This CDR3 is built from 12 residues. Researchers used 5'RACE with constant-segment primers to make TCR alpha and TCR beta cDNA libraries that carry sample barcodes and UMIs. One entry per CDR3 protein results from TCRdb running MiXCR on the 5' RACE reads. The sample lists 300,000 to 350,000 distinct CDR3 sequences, roughly 19% occurring once. These data belong to a study of T-cell memory formation after mild COVID-19. Study as a whole: The TCR clusters were mostly specific to one donor.

General observations from the study: Clones contracting over day 15 to 85 were CD4/CD8 balanced, with later expanders leaning CD4+.

This TCR came from a man younger than 35 who had mild COVID-19 (a few samples of this study predate the infection). Cell type and time point are not known. Sequenced: PBMCs or a T cell subset sorted from them (not recorded which). The J gene is TRBJ1-5, the V gene TRBV19, with 7 nucleotides matching TRBD1. CDR3 sequence reads: CAAGQDNQPQHF. For the CDR3, the DNA is TGTGCCGCCGGACAGGACAATCAGCCCCAGCATTTT.